This TCR beta chain derives from a study of type 1 regulatory T cells. About the research overall: This in vitro CD4 product, T-allo10, is enriched for Tr1 cells and alloantigen-specific.

Each CDR3 protein gets one entry after TCRdb re-called the reads with MiXCR. The table lists approximately 100,000 distinct CDR3 sequences, about 28% of them singletons, with less than 2.5% in the top ten. The CDR3 contains 15 residues. The V end lost 5 bases, the J end lost 0 bases, and 11 bases lay between the germline ends. Germline V gene data show CDR1 as SGHRS and CDR2 as YFSETQ. Sequences were obtained from CD4+ T cells, either the whole sample or a sorted fraction (not recorded which). The sequence came from a human donor in good health. The chain carries TRBV5-1 and TRBJ2-2, with D maybe TRBD1 (5 bases). CDR3 sequence: CASRTDSANTGELFF. The CDR3, as DNA: TGCGCCAGCAGAACCGACAGTGCGAACACCGGGGAGCTGTTTTTT.